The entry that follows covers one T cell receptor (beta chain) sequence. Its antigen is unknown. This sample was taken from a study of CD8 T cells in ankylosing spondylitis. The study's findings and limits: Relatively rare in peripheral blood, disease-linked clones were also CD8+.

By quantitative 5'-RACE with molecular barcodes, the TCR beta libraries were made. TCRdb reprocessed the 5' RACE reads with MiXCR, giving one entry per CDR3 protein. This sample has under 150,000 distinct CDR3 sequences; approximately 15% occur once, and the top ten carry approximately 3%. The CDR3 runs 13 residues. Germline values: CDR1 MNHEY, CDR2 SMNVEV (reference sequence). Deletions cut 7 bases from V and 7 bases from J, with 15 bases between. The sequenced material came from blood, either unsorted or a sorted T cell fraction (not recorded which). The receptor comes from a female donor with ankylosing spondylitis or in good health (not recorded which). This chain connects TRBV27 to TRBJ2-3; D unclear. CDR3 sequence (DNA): TGTGCCAGCAAGGCGACCAAATTCTATACGCAGTATTTT. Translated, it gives CASKATKFYTQYF.